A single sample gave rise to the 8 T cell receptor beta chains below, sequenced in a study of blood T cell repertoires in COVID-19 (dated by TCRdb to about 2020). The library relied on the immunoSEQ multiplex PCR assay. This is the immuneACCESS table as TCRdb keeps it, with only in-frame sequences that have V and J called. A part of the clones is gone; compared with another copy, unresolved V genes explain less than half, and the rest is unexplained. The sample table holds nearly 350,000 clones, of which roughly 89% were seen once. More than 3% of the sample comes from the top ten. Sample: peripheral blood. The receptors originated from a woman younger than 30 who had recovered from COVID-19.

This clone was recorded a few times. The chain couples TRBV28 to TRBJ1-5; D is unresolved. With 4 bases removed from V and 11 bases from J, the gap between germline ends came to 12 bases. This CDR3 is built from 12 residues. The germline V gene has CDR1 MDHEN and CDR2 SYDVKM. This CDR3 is CASSSSLQAQHF. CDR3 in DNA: TGTGCCAGCAGTTCGAGCTTGCAAGCCCAGCATTTT.

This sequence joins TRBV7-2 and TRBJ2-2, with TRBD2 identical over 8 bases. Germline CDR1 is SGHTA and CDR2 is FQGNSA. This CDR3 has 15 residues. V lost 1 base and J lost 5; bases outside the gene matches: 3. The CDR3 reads CASSLVSGRTGELFF. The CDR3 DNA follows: TGTGCCAGCAGCTTAGTCAGCGGGAGAACCGGGGAGCTGTTTTTT.

The CDR3 is CASSFQGLNGYTF. CDR3 in DNA: TGTGCCAGCAGTTTTCAGGGTCTGAATGGCTACACCTTC. The genes are TRBV6-2 or TRBV6-3 and TRBJ1-2; the D gene is possibly TRBD1 (5 bases). CDR1 MNHEY and CDR2 SVGEGT come from the germline V gene. The CDR3 spans 13 residues. V was clipped by 4 bases and J by 6 bases, with 12 bases between them.

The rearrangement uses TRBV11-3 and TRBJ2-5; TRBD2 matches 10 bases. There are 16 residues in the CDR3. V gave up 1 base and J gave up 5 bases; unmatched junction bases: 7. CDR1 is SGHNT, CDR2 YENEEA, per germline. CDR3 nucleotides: TGTGCCAGCAGCTTAGGTCTAGCGGGAGAGGCGGAGACCCAGTACTTC. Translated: CASSLGLAGEAETQYF.

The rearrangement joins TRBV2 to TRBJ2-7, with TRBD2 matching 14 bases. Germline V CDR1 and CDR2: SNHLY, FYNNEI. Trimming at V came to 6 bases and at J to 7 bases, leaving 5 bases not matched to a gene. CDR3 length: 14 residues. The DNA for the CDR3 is TGTGCCAGCAGGGGGACTAGCGGGAGTAGTGAGCAGTACGTC. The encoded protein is CASRGTSGSSEQYV.

CDR3 in DNA: TGTGCCAGCAGCTGGGACAGATACTCTGGGGCCAACGTCCTGACTTTC. Amino acid sequence: CASSWDRYSGANVLTF. The chain recombines TRBV7-9 with TRBJ2-6; 7 bases are a match to TRBD1. Germline V gene sequence: CDR1 SEHNR, CDR2 FQNEAQ (reference sequence). Trimming at V came to 4 bases and at J to 0 bases, leaving 3 bases not matched to a gene. The CDR3 spans 16 residues.

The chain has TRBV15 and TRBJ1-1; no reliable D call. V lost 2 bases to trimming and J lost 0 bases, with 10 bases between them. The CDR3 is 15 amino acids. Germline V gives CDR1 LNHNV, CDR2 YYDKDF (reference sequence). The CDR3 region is CATSRLTGMNTEAFF. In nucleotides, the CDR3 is TGTGCCACCAGCAGACTAACGGGGATGAACACTGAAGCTTTCTTT.

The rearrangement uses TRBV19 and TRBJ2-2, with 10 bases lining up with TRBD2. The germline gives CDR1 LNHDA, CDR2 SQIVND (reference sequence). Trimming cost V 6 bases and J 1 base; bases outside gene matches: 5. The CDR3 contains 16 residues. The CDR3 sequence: CASSRPSGRNTGELFF. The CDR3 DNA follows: TGTGCCAGTAGCCGGCCTAGCGGGAGGAACACCGGGGAGCTGTTTTTT.